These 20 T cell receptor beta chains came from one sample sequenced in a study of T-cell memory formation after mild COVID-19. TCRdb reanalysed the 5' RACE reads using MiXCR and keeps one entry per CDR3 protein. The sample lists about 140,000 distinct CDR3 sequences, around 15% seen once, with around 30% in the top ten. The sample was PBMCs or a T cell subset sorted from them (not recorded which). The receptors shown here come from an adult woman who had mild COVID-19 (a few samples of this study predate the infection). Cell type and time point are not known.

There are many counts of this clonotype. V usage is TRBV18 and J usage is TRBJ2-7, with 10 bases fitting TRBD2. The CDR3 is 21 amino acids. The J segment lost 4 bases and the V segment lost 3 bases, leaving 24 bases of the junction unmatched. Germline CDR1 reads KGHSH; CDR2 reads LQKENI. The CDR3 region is CASSPWDWASGRLPKTYEQYF. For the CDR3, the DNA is TGTGCCAGCTCACCGTGGGATTGGGCTAGCGGGAGATTACCCAAGACTTACGAGCAGTACTTC.

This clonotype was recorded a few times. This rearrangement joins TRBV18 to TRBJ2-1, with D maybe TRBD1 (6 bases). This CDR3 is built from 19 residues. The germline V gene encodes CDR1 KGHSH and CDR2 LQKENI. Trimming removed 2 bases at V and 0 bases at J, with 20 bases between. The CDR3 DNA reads TGTGCCAGCTCACCAAGGGACACGGACGGTCCGAGCTCCTACAATGAGCAGTTCTTC. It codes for CASSPRDTDGPSSYNEQFF.

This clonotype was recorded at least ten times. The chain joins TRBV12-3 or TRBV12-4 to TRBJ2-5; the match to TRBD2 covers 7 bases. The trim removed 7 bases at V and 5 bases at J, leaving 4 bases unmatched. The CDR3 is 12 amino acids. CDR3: CASTPGGETQYF. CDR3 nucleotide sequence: TGTGCCAGCACCCCCGGGGGGGAGACCCAGTACTTC.

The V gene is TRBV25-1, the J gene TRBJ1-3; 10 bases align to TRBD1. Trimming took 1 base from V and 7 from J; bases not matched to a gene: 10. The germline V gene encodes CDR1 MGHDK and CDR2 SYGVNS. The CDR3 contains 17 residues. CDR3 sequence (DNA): TGTGCCAGCAGTGAATCCAACCGGGACAGGGGAATCAACACCATATATTTT. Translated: CASSESNRDRGINTIYF.

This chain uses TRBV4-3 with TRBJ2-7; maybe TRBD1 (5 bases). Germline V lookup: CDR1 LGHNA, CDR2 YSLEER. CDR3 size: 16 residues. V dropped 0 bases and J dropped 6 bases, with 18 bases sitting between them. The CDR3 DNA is TGCGCCAGCAGCCAAGATAGTCGCACCTCAGGGCGCGAGCAGTACTTC. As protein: CASSQDSRTSGREQYF.

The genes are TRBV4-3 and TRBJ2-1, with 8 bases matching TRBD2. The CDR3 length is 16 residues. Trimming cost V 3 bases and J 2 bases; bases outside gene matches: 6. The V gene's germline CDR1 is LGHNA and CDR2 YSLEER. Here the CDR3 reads CASSHELADTYNEQFF. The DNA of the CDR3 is TGCGCCAGCAGCCATGAACTAGCGGATACCTACAATGAGCAGTTCTTC.

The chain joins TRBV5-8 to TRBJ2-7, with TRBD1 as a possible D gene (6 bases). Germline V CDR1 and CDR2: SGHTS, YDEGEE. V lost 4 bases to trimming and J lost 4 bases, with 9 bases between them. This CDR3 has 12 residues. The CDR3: CASSQDRYEQYF. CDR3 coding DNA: TGTGCCAGCAGCCAGGACAGATACGAGCAGTACTTC. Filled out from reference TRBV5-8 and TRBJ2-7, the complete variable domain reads EAGVTQSPTHLIKTRGQQATLRCSPISGHTSVYWYQQALGLGLQFLLWYDEGEERNRGNFPPRFSGRQFPNYSSELNVNALELEDSALYLCASSQDRYEQYFGPGTRLTVT.

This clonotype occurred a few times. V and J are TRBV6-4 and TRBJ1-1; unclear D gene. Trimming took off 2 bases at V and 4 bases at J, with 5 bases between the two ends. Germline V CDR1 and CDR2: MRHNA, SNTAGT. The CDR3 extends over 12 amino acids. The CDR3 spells CASSDGITEAFF. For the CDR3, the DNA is TGTGCCAGCAGTGACGGAATCACTGAAGCTTTCTTT.

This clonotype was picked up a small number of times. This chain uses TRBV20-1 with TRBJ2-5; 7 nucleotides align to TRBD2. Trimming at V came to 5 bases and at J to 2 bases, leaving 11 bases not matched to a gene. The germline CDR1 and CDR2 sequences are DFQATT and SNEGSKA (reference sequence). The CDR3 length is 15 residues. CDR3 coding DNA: TGCAGTGCTTCGGGACTACCCTTTGGGCAAGAGACCCAGTACTTC. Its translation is CSASGLPFGQETQYF.

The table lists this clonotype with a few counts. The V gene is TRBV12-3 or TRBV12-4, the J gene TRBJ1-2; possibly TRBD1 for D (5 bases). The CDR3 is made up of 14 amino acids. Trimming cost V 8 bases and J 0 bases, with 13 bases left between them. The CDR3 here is CASADTYPNYGYTF. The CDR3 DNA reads TGTGCCAGCGCGGACACTTACCCTAACTATGGCTACACCTTC.

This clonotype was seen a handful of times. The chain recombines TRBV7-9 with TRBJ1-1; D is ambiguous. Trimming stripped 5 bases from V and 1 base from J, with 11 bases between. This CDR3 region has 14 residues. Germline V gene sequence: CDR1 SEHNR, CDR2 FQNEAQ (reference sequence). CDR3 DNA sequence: TGTGCCAGCAGCACCCAACTGGGGAACACTGAAGCTTTCTTT. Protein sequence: CASSTQLGNTEAFF.

The CDR3 bases are TGTGCCAGCAGCATACCAACGCCGGCGGGAGGAAGCACCGGGGAGCTGTTTTTT. Amino acids: CASSIPTPAGGSTGELFF. The V and J genes are TRBV7-6 and TRBJ2-2; 8 positions agree with TRBD2. Per germline, CDR1 SGHVS and CDR2 FNYEAQ. The CDR3 length is 18 residues. The V gene end was trimmed by 5 bases and the J gene end by 4 bases; junction bases not matched to a gene: 15.

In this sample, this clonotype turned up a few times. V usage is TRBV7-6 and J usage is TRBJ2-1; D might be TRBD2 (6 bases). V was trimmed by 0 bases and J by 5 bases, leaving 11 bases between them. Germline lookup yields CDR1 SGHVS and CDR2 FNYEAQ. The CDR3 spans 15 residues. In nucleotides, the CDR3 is TGTGCCAGCAGCTTAGCCCCCCCGGGGGACAATGAGCAGTTCTTC. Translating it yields CASSLAPPGDNEQFF.

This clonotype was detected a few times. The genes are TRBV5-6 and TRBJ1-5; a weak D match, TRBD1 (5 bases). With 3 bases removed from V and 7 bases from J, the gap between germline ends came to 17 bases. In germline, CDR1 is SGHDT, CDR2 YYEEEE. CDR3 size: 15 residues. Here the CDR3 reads CASSYGPGESQPQHF. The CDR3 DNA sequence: TGTGCCAGCAGCTACGGACCGGGGGAGAGCCAGCCCCAGCATTTT.

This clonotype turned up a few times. The DNA for the CDR3 is TGTGCCACCAGCAGTGGCGGTAGCACAGATACGCAGTATTTT. Protein: CATSSGGSTDTQYF. The chain has TRBV15 and TRBJ2-3; D is unresolved. V was shortened by 3 bases and J by 0 bases, with 7 bases between the two germline ends. Germline values: CDR1 LNHNV, CDR2 YYDKDF (reference sequence). The CDR3 spans 14 residues.

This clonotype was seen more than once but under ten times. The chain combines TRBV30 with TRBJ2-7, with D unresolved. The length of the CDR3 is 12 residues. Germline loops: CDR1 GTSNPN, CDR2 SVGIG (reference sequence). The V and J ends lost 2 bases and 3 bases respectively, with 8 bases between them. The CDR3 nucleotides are TGTGCCTGGAGTCCACTCAGCTACGAGCAGTACTTC. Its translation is CAWSPLSYEQYF.

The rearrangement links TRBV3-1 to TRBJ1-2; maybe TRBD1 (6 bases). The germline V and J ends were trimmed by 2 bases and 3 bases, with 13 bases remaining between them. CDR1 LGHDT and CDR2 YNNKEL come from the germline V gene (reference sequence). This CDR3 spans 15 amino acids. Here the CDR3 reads CASSQTGRFDYGYTF. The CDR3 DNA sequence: TGTGCCAGCAGCCAAACAGGGAGATTTGACTATGGCTACACCTTC.

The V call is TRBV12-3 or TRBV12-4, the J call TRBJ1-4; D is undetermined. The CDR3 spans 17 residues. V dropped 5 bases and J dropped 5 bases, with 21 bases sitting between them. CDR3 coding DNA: TGTGCCAGCAGTCCCGGGCCGAACCGATTAACGAATGAAAAACTGTTTTTT. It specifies CASSPGPNRLTNEKLFF.

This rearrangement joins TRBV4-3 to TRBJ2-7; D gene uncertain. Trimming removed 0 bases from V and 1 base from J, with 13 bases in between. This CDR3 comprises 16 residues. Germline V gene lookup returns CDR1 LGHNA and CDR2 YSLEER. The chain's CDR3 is CASSQEDGIPSYEQYF. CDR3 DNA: TGCGCCAGCAGCCAAGAGGATGGGATACCTTCCTACGAGCAGTACTTC.

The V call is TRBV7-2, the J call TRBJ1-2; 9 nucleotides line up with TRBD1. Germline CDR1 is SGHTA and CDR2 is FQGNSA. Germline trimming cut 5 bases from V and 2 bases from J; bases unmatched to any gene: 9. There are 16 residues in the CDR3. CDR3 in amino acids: CASSLWDRDINYGYTF. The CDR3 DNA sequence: TGTGCCAGCAGCCTATGGGACAGGGATATAAACTATGGCTACACCTTC.